This TCR beta chain was sequenced in a study of metastatic and nonmetastatic thyroid tumors. TCRdb called clones again from the PCR reads with MiXCR. The table shows around 30,000 clones, with under 14% occurring only once. This clone was counted at least ten times. No treatment of any kind had been given to any patient before thyroid surgery. The sequenced sample was blood. This sequence was found in a female donor with papillary thyroid cancer or a benign thyroid nodule (not recorded which). Some clones in this sample may be carry-over from other donors' samples.

The CDR3 here is CASSQDPGGIYGYTF. The CDR3 nucleotides read TGCGCCAGCAGCCAAGACCCAGGGGGGATCTATGGCTACACCTTC. V usage is TRBV4-3 and J usage is TRBJ1-2; 7 bases match TRBD1. Trimming cost V 0 bases and J 4 bases; bases outside gene matches: 5. This CDR3 is 15 amino acids long. CDR1 is LGHNA and CDR2 is YSLEER in the germline V gene.